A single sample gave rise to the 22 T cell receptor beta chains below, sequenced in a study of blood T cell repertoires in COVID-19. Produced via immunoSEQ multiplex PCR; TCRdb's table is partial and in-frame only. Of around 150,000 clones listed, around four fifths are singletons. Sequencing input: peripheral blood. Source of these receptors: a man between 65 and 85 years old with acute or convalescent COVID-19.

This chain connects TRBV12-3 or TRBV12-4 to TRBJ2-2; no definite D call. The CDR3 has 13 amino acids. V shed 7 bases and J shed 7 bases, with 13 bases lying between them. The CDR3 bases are TGTGCCAGCAACCTGTCAAGAGGCGGGGAGCTGTTTTTT. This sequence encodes CASNLSRGGELFF.

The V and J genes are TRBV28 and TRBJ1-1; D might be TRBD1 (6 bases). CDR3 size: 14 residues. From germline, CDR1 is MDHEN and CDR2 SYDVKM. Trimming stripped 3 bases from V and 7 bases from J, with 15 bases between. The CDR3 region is CASSFGGRAIEAFF. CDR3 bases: TGTGCCAGCAGTTTTGGGGGCAGGGCCATTGAAGCTTTCTTT.

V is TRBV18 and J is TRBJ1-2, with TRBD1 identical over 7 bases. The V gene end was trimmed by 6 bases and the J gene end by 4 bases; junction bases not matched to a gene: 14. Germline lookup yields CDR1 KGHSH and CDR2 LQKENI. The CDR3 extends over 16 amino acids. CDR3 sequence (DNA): TGTGCCAGCTCGCAGGACCAGACAGGGACCAGCTATGGCTACACCTTC. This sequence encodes CASSQDQTGTSYGYTF.

The CDR3 nucleotides are TGTGCCACCAGTGACCGAACCCCGGGACAGGGGATCTATGGCTACACCTTC. Translation gives CATSDRTPGQGIYGYTF. This chain links TRBV24-1 with TRBJ1-2; TRBD1 aligns across 10 bases. This CDR3 has 17 residues. Trimming removed 4 bases from V and 4 bases from J; junction bases left unmatched: 11. The germline CDR1 and CDR2 sequences are KGHDR and SFDVKD.

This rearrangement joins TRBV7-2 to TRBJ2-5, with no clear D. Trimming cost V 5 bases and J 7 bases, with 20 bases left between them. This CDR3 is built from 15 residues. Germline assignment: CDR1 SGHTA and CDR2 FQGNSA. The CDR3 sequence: CASSLSNSRYGTQYF. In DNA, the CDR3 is TGTGCCAGCAGCCTTAGTAATTCCCGGTACGGGACCCAGTACTTC.

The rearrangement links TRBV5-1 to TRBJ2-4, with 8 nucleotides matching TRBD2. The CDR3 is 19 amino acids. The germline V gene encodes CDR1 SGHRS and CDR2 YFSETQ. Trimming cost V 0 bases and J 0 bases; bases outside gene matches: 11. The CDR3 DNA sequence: TGCGCCAGCAGCTTGGAAGGTAGCGGGGATCTCCTAGCCAAAAACATTCAGTACTTC. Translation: CASSLEGSGDLLAKNIQYF.

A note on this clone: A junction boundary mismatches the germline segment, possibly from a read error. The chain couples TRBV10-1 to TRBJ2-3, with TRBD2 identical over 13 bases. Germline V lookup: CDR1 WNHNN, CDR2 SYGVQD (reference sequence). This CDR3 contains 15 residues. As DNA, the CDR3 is TGCGCCAGCAGTGGGACTAGCGGGAGCACGGATACGCAGTATTTT. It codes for CASSGTSGSTDTQYF.

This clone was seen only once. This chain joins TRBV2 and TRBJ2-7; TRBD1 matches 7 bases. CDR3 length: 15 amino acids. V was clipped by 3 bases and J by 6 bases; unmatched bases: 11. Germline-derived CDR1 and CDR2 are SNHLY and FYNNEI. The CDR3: CASSDDVKTGLEQYF. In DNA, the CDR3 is TGTGCCAGCAGTGATGACGTTAAGACAGGGCTCGAGCAGTACTTC.

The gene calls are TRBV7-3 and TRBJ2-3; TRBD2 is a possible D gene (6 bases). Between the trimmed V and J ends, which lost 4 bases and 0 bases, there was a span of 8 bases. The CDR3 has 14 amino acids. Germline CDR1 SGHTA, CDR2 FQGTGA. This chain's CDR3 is CASSSGTSTDTQYF. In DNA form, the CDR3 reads TGTGCCAGCAGCTCGGGGACTAGCACAGATACGCAGTATTTT.

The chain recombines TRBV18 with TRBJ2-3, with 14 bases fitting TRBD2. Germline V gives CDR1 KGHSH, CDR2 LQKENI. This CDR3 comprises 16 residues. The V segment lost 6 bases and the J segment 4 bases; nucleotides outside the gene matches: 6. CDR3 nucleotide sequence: TGTGCCAGCTCGCCCGGGACTAGCGGGAGTGCAGATACGCAGTATTTT. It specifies CASSPGTSGSADTQYF.

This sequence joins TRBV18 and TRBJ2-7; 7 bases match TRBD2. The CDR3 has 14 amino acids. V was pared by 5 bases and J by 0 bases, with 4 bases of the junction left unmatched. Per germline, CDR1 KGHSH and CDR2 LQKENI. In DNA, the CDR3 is TGTGCCAGCTCAGTGGCTAGCGGCTCCTACGAGCAGTACTTC. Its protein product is CASSVASGSYEQYF.

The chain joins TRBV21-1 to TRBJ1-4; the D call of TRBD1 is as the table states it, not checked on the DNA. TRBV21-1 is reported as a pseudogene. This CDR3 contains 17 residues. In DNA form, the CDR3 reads TGTGCCAGCAGCACCGAACCGAGACAGAATGAGTTTGGAAAACTGTTTTTT. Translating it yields CASSTEPRQNEFGKLFF.

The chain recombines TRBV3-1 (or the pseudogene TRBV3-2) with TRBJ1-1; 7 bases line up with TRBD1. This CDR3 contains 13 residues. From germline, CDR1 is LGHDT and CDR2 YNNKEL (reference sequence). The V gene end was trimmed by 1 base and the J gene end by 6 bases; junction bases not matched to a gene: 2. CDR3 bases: TGTGCCAGCAGCCAAGGGGACAGCCCTGAAGCTTTCTTT. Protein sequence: CASSQGDSPEAFF.

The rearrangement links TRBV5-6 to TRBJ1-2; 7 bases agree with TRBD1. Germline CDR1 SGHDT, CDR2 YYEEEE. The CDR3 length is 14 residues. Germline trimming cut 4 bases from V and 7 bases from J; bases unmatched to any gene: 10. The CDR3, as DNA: TGTGCCAGCAGCCCAATAGGGGACAGACGTGGCTACACCTTC. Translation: CASSPIGDRRGYTF.

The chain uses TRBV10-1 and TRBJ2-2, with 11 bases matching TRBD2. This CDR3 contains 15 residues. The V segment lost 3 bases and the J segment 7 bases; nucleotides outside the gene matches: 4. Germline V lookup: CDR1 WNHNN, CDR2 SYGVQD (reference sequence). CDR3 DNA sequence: TGCGCCAGCAGTGAAGGGACTAGCGGCCACGGGGAGCTGTTTTTT. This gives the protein CASSEGTSGHGELFF.

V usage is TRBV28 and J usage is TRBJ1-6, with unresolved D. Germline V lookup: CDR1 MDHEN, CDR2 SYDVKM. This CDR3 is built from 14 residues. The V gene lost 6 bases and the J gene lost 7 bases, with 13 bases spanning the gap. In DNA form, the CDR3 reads TGTGCCAGCAGCCCCGGCCGGAGAAATTCACCCCTCCACTTT. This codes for CASSPGRRNSPLHF.

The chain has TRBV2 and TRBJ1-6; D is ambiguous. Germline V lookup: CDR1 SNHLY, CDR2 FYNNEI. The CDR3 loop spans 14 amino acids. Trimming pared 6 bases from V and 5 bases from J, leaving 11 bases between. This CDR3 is CASRLDGNNSPLHF. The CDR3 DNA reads TGTGCCAGCAGGTTGGACGGGAATAATTCACCCCTCCACTTT.

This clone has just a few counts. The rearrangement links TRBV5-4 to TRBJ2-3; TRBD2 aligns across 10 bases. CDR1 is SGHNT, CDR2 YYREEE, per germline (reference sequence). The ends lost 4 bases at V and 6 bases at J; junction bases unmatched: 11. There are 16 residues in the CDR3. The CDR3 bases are TGTGCCAGCAGCACGGGACTAGCGAAATTGGCGGATACGCAGTATTTT. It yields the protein CASSTGLAKLADTQYF.

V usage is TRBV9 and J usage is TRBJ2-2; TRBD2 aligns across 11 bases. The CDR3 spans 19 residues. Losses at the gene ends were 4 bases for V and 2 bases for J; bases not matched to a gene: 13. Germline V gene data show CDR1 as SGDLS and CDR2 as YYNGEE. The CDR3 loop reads CASSIRVAGGPENTGELFF. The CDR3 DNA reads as TGTGCCAGCAGCATAAGAGTAGCGGGAGGGCCTGAAAACACCGGGGAGCTGTTTTTT.

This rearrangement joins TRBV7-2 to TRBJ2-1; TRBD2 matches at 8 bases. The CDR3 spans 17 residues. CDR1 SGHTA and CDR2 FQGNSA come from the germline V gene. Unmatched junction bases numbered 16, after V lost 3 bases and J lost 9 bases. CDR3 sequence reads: CASSFPPREESKGEQFF. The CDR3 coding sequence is TGTGCCAGCAGCTTCCCGCCGCGGGAGGAATCTAAGGGTGAGCAGTTCTTC.

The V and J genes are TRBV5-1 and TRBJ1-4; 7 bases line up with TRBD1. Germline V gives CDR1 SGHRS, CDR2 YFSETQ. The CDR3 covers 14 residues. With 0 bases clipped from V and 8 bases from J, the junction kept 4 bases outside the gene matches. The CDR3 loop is CASSLGQGWEKLFF. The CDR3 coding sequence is TGCGCCAGCAGCTTGGGACAGGGCTGGGAAAAACTGTTTTTT.

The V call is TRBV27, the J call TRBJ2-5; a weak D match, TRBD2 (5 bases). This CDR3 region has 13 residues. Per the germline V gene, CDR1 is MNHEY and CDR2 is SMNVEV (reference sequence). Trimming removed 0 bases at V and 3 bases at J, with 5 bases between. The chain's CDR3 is CASSLSGEETQYF. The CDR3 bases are TGTGCCAGCAGTTTATCGGGAGAAGAGACCCAGTACTTC.